Listed here are 19 T cell receptor beta chains from one sample, sequenced in a study of shared clonotypes between healthy human individuals. The table came from immunoSEQ multiplex PCR; TCRdb's copy has only in-frame clones and leaves some out. Of roughly 330,000 clones in the sample, around two thirds were seen once. Sequenced material: memory CD4+ T cells sorted from blood. Subset: CD45RA-negative fraction. The source is a man aged 30 to 39 in good health.

This sequence joins TRBV7-9 and TRBJ2-3, with 8 positions matching TRBD1. CDR3 size: 16 residues. CDR1 is SEHNR, CDR2 FQNEAQ, per germline (reference sequence). The V and J ends lost 4 bases and 6 bases, in that order; junction bases with no gene match: 12. The chain's CDR3 is CASSSTDRGRPDTQYF. In DNA, the CDR3 is TGTGCCAGCAGCTCAACTGACAGGGGACGACCGGATACGCAGTATTTT.

The CDR3 region is CATTGGRRDTQYF. The CDR3 DNA reads TGTGCCACCACAGGGGGGAGAAGGGATACGCAGTATTTT. V is TRBV2 and J is TRBJ2-3, with 8 bases matching TRBD1. V lost 10 bases and J lost 6; bases outside the gene matches: 9. The germline gives CDR1 SNHLY, CDR2 FYNNEI. The length of the CDR3 is 13 residues.

The chain uses TRBV19 and TRBJ2-2; D ambiguous. Germline CDR1 is LNHDA and CDR2 is SQIVND (reference sequence). V was trimmed by 3 bases and J by 3 bases, leaving 11 bases between them. The CDR3 covers 15 residues. CDR3: CASSIPSWDTGELFF. CDR3 DNA: TGTGCCAGTAGTATTCCCTCATGGGACACCGGGGAGCTGTTTTTT.

The chain has TRBV5-1 and TRBJ2-1; no firm D call. The CDR3 covers 14 residues. Trimming stripped 6 bases from V and 8 bases from J, with 18 bases between. The germline CDR1 and CDR2 sequences are SGHRS and YFSETQ. CDR3 sequence: CASIRRPHNDEQFF. The CDR3 nucleotides are TGCGCCAGCATTAGAAGACCCCATAATGATGAGCAGTTCTTC.

V and J are TRBV6-5 and TRBJ1-2, with D unclear. V shed 5 bases and J shed 2 bases, with 15 bases lying between them. CDR1 MNHEY and CDR2 SVGAGI come from the germline V gene. The CDR3 spans 15 residues. In DNA form, the CDR3 reads TGTGCCAGCAGTCTTAGACCGGACGGGAACTATGGCTACACCTTC. The encoded protein is CASSLRPDGNYGYTF.

The rearrangement joins TRBV19 to TRBJ2-5; TRBD2 matches at 8 bases. The ends lost 3 bases at V and 5 bases at J; junction bases unmatched: 11. The CDR3 sequence is 16 residues long. Germline CDR1 and CDR2: LNHDA and SQIVND (reference sequence). The CDR3 is CASSIGTGRAGETQYF. In DNA, the CDR3 is TGTGCCAGTAGTATCGGAACCGGGAGGGCTGGGGAGACCCAGTACTTC.

CDR3 nucleotide sequence: TGTGCCAGCAGCTTAGCCCCTCGATTCGGGTACGAGCAGTACTTC. The encoded protein is CASSLAPRFGYEQYF. The rearrangement links TRBV7-8 to TRBJ2-7, with D unclear. Looked up from germline, CDR1 is SGHVS and CDR2 is FQNEAQ. The CDR3 covers 15 residues. V lost 0 bases, J lost 4 bases, and 13 bases lay in between. Using reference TRBV7-8 and TRBJ2-7 for the parts outside the CDR3, the full variable domain is GAGVSQSPRYKVAKRGQDVALRCDPISGHVSLFWYQQALGQGPEFLTYFQNEAQLDKSGLPSDRFFAERPEGSVSTLKIQRTQQEDSAVYLCASSLAPRFGYEQYFGPGTRLTVT.

CDR3 loop: CASSGTRRTGGGETQYF. The CDR3 DNA follows: TGTGCCAGCAGCGGGACAAGGAGGACAGGGGGGGGAGAGACCCAGTACTTC. The chain couples TRBV11-2 to TRBJ2-5; 10 bases match TRBD1. The germline V gene has CDR1 SGHAT and CDR2 FQNNGV. V shed 5 bases, J shed 4 bases, and the junction held 13 bases outside the gene matches. The CDR3 covers 17 residues.

This rearrangement joins TRBV5-5 to TRBJ2-1; a possible D gene is TRBD2 (6 bases). Trimming pared 1 base from V and 10 bases from J, leaving 18 bases between. CDR1 and CDR2 from the germline V gene are SGHKS and YYEKEE (reference sequence). CDR3 length: 15 residues. In DNA form, the CDR3 reads TGTGCCAGCAGCTTGAGGTTGGGAGGCGGCGGCGAGCAGTTCTTC. This encodes CASSLRLGGGGEQFF.

V is TRBV18 and J is TRBJ1-2; TRBD1 matches at 10 bases. Germline V gene data show CDR1 as KGHSH and CDR2 as LQKENI. The CDR3 contains 15 residues. The V segment lost 1 base and the J segment 7 bases; nucleotides outside the gene matches: 6. The CDR3: CASSPRGTGDGGYTF. In DNA, the CDR3 is TGTGCCAGCTCACCACGTGGGACAGGGGATGGTGGCTACACCTTC.

This clone was seen many times. The rearrangement joins TRBV30 to TRBJ2-7; tentatively, D is TRBD1 (6 bases). The V gene lost 2 bases and the J gene lost 6 bases, with 14 bases spanning the gap. The CDR3 is 13 residues long. Per germline, CDR1 GTSNPN and CDR2 SVGIG (reference sequence). The CDR3 bases are TGTGCCTGGAGTCAAACAGGGTACACCGAGCAGTACTTC. Translating gives CAWSQTGYTEQYF.

The genes are TRBV6-1 and TRBJ2-1, with D tentatively TRBD1 or TRBD2 (5 bases each). V was clipped by 5 bases and J by 9 bases, with 17 bases between them. Germline CDR1 and CDR2: MNHNS and SASEGT. This CDR3 is 14 amino acids long. This CDR3 reads CASSLPKTGTEQFF. The CDR3 bases are TGTGCCAGCAGTCTACCCAAGACCGGGACTGAGCAGTTCTTC.

The V call is TRBV2, the J call TRBJ1-5; D remains ambiguous. The CDR3 totals 15 residues. Germline CDR1 SNHLY, CDR2 FYNNEI. Trimming shortened V by 1 base and J by 5 bases, and 12 bases separated the two germline ends. CDR3 sequence reads: CASSEGSPGYQPQHF. DNA for the CDR3: TGTGCCAGCAGTGAAGGGAGCCCCGGGTATCAGCCCCAGCATTTT.

This rearrangement joins TRBV7-3 to TRBJ2-1, with TRBD2 matching over 8 bases. With 5 bases clipped from V and 9 bases from J, the junction kept 6 bases outside the gene matches. The germline CDR1 and CDR2 sequences are SGHTA and FQGTGA. This CDR3 has 13 amino acids. The CDR3 protein is CASSAGLVGEQFF. The CDR3, as DNA: TGTGCCAGCAGCGCGGGACTAGTGGGTGAGCAGTTCTTC.

The genes are TRBV5-1 and TRBJ2-7; maybe TRBD2 (6 bases). Germline V gene sequence: CDR1 SGHRS, CDR2 YFSETQ. Trimming took 6 bases from V and 7 from J, leaving 20 bases between them. The CDR3 has 14 amino acids. Written as DNA, the CDR3 is TGCGCCAGCAAGAGGGAGGCAGGGACGCGTGAGCAGTACTTC. Its translation is CASKREAGTREQYF.

CDR3 sequence: CASSLGSKEKLFF. The CDR3 DNA is TGTGCCAGCAGCTTAGGGAGTAAGGAAAAACTGTTTTTT. The chain links TRBV7-2 to TRBJ1-4; D remains ambiguous. This CDR3 region has 13 residues. Germline V gives CDR1 SGHTA, CDR2 FQGNSA. Trimming shortened V by 1 base and J by 8 bases, and 8 bases separated the two germline ends.

As regards this clone: The sample has other DNA sequences that encode this CDR3 too. The chain is built from TRBV18 and TRBJ2-7, with D unclear. The germline V gene has CDR1 KGHSH and CDR2 LQKENI. This CDR3 comprises 12 residues. Trimming stripped 3 bases from V and 0 bases from J, with 3 bases between. The CDR3 protein is CASSPNSYEQYF. CDR3 nucleotides: TGTGCCAGCTCACCGAACTCCTACGAGCAGTACTTC. The whole variable domain, filled in from reference TRBV18 and TRBJ2-7, reads NAGVMQNPRHLVRRRGQEARLRCSPMKGHSHVYWYRQLPEEGLKFMVYLQKENIIDESGMPKERFSAEFPKEGPSILRIQQVVRGDSAAYFCASSPNSYEQYFGPGTRLTVT.

The V call is TRBV6-1, the J call TRBJ2-7; 7 positions agree with TRBD1. The CDR3 consists of 13 residues. Germline V gene lookup returns CDR1 MNHNS and CDR2 SASEGT. J gave up 2 bases and V 7 bases, and 5 bases lay outside the gene matches. The CDR3 sequence: CASNRGATYEQYF. In nucleotides, the CDR3 is TGTGCCAGCAACAGGGGAGCCACCTACGAGCAGTACTTC.

For the CDR3, the DNA is TGTGCCAGCAGCCCGAAGGGTCTAGCGACAACCTCCTACGAGCAGTACTTC. Translating it yields CASSPKGLATTSYEQYF. V gene TRBV5-6 combines with J gene TRBJ2-7; D is possibly TRBD2 (6 bases). The CDR3 contains 17 residues. V was shortened by 4 bases and J by 0 bases, with 20 bases between the two germline ends. Germline V CDR1 and CDR2: SGHDT, YYEEEE. Together with reference TRBV5-6 and TRBJ2-7, the CDR3 gives the full variable domain: DAGVTQSPTHLIKTRGQQVTLRCSPKSGHDTVSWYQQALGQGPQFIFQYYEEEERQRGNFPDRFSGHQFPNYSSELNVNALLLGDSALYLCASSPKGLATTSYEQYFGPGTRLTVT.